The 8 T cell receptor beta chains given below trace back to one sample, sequenced in a study of blood T cell repertoires in COVID-19. Profiled with immunoSEQ multiplex PCR; TCRdb holds only in-frame clones, not every one. The sample lists some 6,000 clones; more than 75% were seen once. Material: peripheral blood. The receptor set was obtained from a human donor in a cohort sampled during active COVID-19.

J is TRBJ1-5 and V is TRBV6-5, with 7 bases that match TRBD1. In germline, CDR1 is MNHEY, CDR2 SVGAGI. V lost 4 bases to trimming and J lost 9 bases; unmatched junction nucleotides: 15. The CDR3 consists of 16 residues. CDR3 loop: CASSSPAGTDPTPQHF. In DNA, the CDR3 is TGTGCCAGCAGTTCCCCCGCTGGGACAGACCCGACGCCCCAGCATTTT.

The V call is TRBV7-2, the J call TRBJ1-4; D not resolved. Trimming cost V 6 bases and J 0 bases, with 14 bases left between them. The length of the CDR3 is 16 residues. CDR1 is SGHTA, CDR2 FQGNSA, per germline. The CDR3 loop is CASRLDPHATNEKLFF. For the CDR3, the DNA is TGTGCCAGCAGACTAGATCCCCACGCAACTAATGAAAAACTGTTTTTT. Combining the CDR3 with reference TRBV7-2 and TRBJ1-4 gives the whole variable domain GAGVSQSPSNKVTEKGKDVELRCDPISGHTALYWYRQSLGQGLEFLIYFQGNSAPDKSGLPSDRFSAERTGGSVSTLTIQRTQQEDSAVYLCASRLDPHATNEKLFFGSGTQLSVL.

The gene calls are TRBV6-5 and TRBJ1-5; TRBD1 might be the D (6 bases). Germline V CDR1 and CDR2: MNHEY, SVGAGI. Between the trimmed V and J ends, which lost 0 bases and 2 bases, there was a span of 8 bases. The CDR3 sequence is 15 residues long. CDR3: CASSYSNRGNQPQHF. The DNA of the CDR3 is TGTGCCAGCAGTTACTCCAACAGGGGCAATCAGCCCCAGCATTTT.

The chain couples TRBV3-1 (or the pseudogene TRBV3-2) to TRBJ2-1; TRBD2 agrees at 7 bases. With V trimmed by 1 base and J by 3 bases, 3 bases remained unmatched. Germline V gene sequence: CDR1 LGHDT, CDR2 YNNKEL (reference sequence). The CDR3 runs to 15 residues. The CDR3, as DNA: TGTGCCAGCAGCCAAGGGGCGGGGGTCTACAATGAGCAGTTCTTC. Amino acids: CASSQGAGVYNEQFF.

J is TRBJ2-5 and V is TRBV18; D is perhaps TRBD1 (7 bases). V gave up 3 bases and J gave up 5 bases, with 13 bases separating them. The length of the CDR3 is 14 residues. Germline CDR1 KGHSH, CDR2 LQKENI. The CDR3 DNA reads as TGTGCCAGCTCACCGGAGGGGGCCTGGGAGACCCAGTACTTC. This codes for CASSPEGAWETQYF.

The chain uses TRBV3-1 (or the pseudogene TRBV3-2) and TRBJ2-1; D perhaps matches TRBD2 (5 bases). The CDR3 runs 15 residues. V shed 4 bases and J shed 3 bases, with 13 bases lying between them. The V gene's germline CDR1 is LGHDT and CDR2 YNNKEL (reference sequence). CDR3: CASSLDYPFYNEQFF. The CDR3 DNA sequence: TGTGCCAGCAGCCTAGACTACCCCTTCTACAATGAGCAGTTCTTC.

J is TRBJ2-3 and V is TRBV5-1; 9 nucleotides align to TRBD1. The CDR3 is 15 amino acids. The junction had 5 bases not matched to a gene; V was cut back by 4 bases and J by 2 bases. Germline assignment: CDR1 SGHRS and CDR2 YFSETQ. CDR3 nucleotide sequence: TGCGCCAGCAGCACGGGACAGGGATTCACAGATACGCAGTATTTT. The encoded protein is CASSTGQGFTDTQYF.

V usage is TRBV29-1 and J usage is TRBJ2-1; the match to TRBD1 covers 8 bases. Trimming cost V 7 bases and J 5 bases; bases outside gene matches: 7. Germline V lookup: CDR1 SQVTM, CDR2 ANQGSEA. The CDR3 has 13 amino acids. CDR3 amino acids: CSARTGSDNEQFF. The CDR3 nucleotides are TGCAGCGCCCGGACAGGGTCAGACAATGAGCAGTTCTTC.